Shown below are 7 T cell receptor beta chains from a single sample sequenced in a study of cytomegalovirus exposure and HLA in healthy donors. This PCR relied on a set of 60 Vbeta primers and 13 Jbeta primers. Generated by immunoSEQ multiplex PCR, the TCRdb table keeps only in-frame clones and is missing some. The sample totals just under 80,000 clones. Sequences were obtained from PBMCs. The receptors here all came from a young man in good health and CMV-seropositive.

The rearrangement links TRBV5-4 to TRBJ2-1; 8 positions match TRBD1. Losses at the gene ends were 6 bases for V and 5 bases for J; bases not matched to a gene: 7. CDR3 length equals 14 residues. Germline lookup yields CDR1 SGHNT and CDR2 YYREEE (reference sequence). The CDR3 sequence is CASTRAGGHNEQFF. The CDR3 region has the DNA TGTGCCAGCACTAGGGCAGGGGGCCACAATGAGCAGTTCTTC.

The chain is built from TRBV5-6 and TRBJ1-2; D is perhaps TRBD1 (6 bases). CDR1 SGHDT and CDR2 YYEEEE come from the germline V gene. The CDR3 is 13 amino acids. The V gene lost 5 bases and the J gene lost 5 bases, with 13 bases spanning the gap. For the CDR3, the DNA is TGTGCCAGCAGTTTAGGGACACAATATGGCTACACCTTC. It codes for CASSLGTQYGYTF.

CDR3 sequence reads: CASSQERNFRGETQYF. In DNA, the CDR3 is TGTGCCAGCAGCCAAGAACGTAACTTCAGGGGAGAGACCCAGTACTTC. The genes are TRBV14 and TRBJ2-5; D may be TRBD1 (6 bases). The CDR3 is made up of 16 amino acids. Germline V lookup: CDR1 SGHDN, CDR2 FVKESK. The V end was cut by 0 bases, the J end by 4 bases, with 15 bases between.

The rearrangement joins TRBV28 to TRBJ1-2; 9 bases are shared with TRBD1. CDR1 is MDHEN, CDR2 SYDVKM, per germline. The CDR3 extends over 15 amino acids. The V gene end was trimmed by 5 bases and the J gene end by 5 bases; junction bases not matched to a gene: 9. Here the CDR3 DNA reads TGTGCCAGCAGTACAAAGGACAGGGGAGTTTATGGCTACACCTTC. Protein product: CASSTKDRGVYGYTF.

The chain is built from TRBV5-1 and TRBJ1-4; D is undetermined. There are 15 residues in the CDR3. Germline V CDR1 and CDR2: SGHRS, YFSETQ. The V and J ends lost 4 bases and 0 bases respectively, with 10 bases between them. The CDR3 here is CASSLDGATNEKLFF. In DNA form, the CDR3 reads TGCGCCAGCAGCCTGGACGGTGCAACTAATGAAAAACTGTTTTTT. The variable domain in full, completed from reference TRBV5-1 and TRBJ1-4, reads KAGVTQTPRYLIKTRGQQVTLSCSPISGHRSVSWYQQTPGQGLQFLFEYFSETQRNKGNFPGRFSGRQFSNSRSEMNVSTLELGDSALYLCASSLDGATNEKLFFGSGTQLSVL.

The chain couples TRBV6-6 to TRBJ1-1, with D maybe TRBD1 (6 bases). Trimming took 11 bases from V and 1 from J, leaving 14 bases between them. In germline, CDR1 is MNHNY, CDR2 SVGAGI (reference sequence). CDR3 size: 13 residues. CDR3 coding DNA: TGTGCCGGCCGGGACATGGGGAACACTGAAGCTTTCTTT. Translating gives CAGRDMGNTEAFF.

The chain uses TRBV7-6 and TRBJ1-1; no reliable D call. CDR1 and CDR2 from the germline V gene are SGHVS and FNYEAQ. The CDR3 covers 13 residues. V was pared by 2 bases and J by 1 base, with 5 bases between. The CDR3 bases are TGTGCCAGCAGCTTATCCTGGAACACTGAAGCTTTCTTT. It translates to CASSLSWNTEAFF.